Below, 24 T cell receptor beta chains from the same sample are listed, as sequenced in a study of T cell changes during pregnancy in multiple sclerosis. Here immunoSEQ multiplex PCR was the method, and the copy in TCRdb shows in-frame clones only, minus some. The table has roughly 55,000 clones, approximately 90% seen once. The sequencing used CD4+ T cells from peripheral blood mononuclear cells, collected after pregnancy. The source of these receptors is a female donor in good health, enrolled as a control in a pregnancy study.

The J gene is TRBJ1-2, the V gene TRBV1; the D call in the table, TRBD1, was not verified against the DNA. TRBV1 constitutes a pseudogene. This CDR3 is built from 15 residues. The CDR3 loop reads CTSSQEKGGKSGYTF. CDR3 sequence (DNA): TGCACCAGCAGCCAAGAAAAAGGGGGAAAGAGTGGCTACACCTTC.

The chain has TRBV5-5 and TRBJ1-4; D is unclear. The germline V and J ends were trimmed by 6 bases and 0 bases, with 18 bases remaining between them. CDR1 is SGHKS, CDR2 YYEKEE, per germline (reference sequence). The CDR3 is 17 residues long. In DNA form, the CDR3 reads TGTGCCAGCACCCTCCGCGGAGCAAAAGCAACTAATGAAAAACTGTTTTTT. Protein product: CASTLRGAKATNEKLFF. Drawing the rest from reference TRBV5-5 and TRBJ1-4, the complete variable domain is DAGVTQSPTHLIKTRGQQVTLRCSPISGHKSVSWYQQVLGQGPQFIFQYYEKEERGRGNFPDRFSARQFPNYSSELNVNALLLGDSALYLCASTLRGAKATNEKLFFGSGTQLSVL.

The chain joins TRBV7-9 to TRBJ1-4; no clear D. Germline CDR1 SEHNR, CDR2 FQNEAQ (reference sequence). The CDR3 sequence is 15 residues long. The V end lost 1 base, the J end lost 6 bases, and 12 bases lay between the germline ends. CDR3 sequence: CASSLGGGQYEKLFF. The CDR3 DNA sequence: TGTGCCAGCAGCTTAGGAGGAGGGCAATATGAAAAACTGTTTTTT. Together with reference TRBV7-9 and TRBJ1-4, the CDR3 gives the full variable domain: DTGVSQNPRHKITKRGQNVTFRCDPISEHNRLYWYRQTLGQGPEFLTYFQNEAQLEKSRLLSDRFSAERPKGSFSTLEIQRTEQGDSAMYLCASSLGGGQYEKLFFGSGTQLSVL.

This chain links TRBV14 with TRBJ1-3; D call uncertain. Trimming took off 3 bases at V and 0 bases at J, with 9 bases between the two ends. Germline CDR1 is SGHDN and CDR2 is FVKESK. CDR3 length: 15 residues. For the CDR3, the DNA is TGTGCCAGCAGCCAGGGCTTTCTCTCTGGAAACACCATATATTTT. Translated, it gives CASSQGFLSGNTIYF.

V usage is TRBV6-5 and J usage is TRBJ2-7, with TRBD1 identical over 7 bases. The junction had 5 bases not matched to a gene; V was cut back by 6 bases and J by 0 bases. This CDR3 has 14 residues. The V gene's germline CDR1 is MNHEY and CDR2 SVGAGI. The CDR3 region has the DNA TGTGCCAGCAGCCGACAGGGCGACTCCTACGAGCAGTACTTC. Protein sequence: CASSRQGDSYEQYF.

A single count supports this clone. V gene TRBV6-5 combines with J gene TRBJ2-7; D is uncertain. Germline V gene sequence: CDR1 MNHEY, CDR2 SVGAGI. The CDR3 has 13 amino acids. Deletions cut 2 bases from V and 1 base from J, with 6 bases between. In nucleotides, the CDR3 is TGTGCCAGCAGTTACGCCAGATCCTACGAGCAGTACTTC. Its translation: CASSYARSYEQYF.

The chain joins TRBV6-5 to TRBJ1-5, with TRBD1 identical over 7 bases. Unmatched junction bases numbered 5, after V lost 9 bases and J lost 3 bases. Germline CDR1 is MNHEY and CDR2 is SVGAGI. The CDR3 covers 13 residues. CDR3 DNA sequence: TGTGCCAGTTGGACAGGACACAATCAGCCCCAGCATTTT. This sequence encodes CASWTGHNQPQHF.

CDR3 DNA sequence: TGCAGTGCTAGACCCTACACTGAAGCTTTCTTT. Encoded protein: CSARPYTEAFF. This chain uses TRBV20-1 with TRBJ1-1; D gene unclear. Trimming left V 2 bases short and J 3 bases short, with 4 bases between. The CDR3 has 11 amino acids. The germline gives CDR1 DFQATT, CDR2 SNEGSKA (reference sequence).

V is TRBV2 and J is TRBJ1-5, with unresolved D. The CDR3 totals 11 residues. Germline CDR1 reads SNHLY; CDR2 reads FYNNEI. The germline V and J ends were trimmed by 6 bases and 13 bases, with 13 bases remaining between them. CDR3 sequence: CASRGAQVQHF. Here the CDR3 DNA reads TGTGCCAGCAGGGGAGCGCAGGTGCAGCATTTT.

CDR3 residues: CASRNSLRGGQPQHF. The CDR3 DNA sequence: TGTGCCAGCAGAAATTCGCTCAGGGGTGGTCAGCCCCAGCATTTT. The chain employs TRBV6-1 and TRBJ1-5; a weak D match, TRBD1 (6 bases). Germline V CDR1 and CDR2: MNHNS, SASEGT. V was cut by 6 bases and J by 6 bases, with 18 bases left in between. CDR3 length equals 15 residues.

This clone is a singleton in its sample. This chain connects TRBV7-2 to TRBJ1-4, with D uncertain. This CDR3 contains 16 residues. Trimming shortened V by 3 bases and J by 0 bases, and 11 bases separated the two germline ends. Per the germline V gene, CDR1 is SGHTA and CDR2 is FQGNSA. The CDR3 DNA reads TGTGCCAGCAGCTTTAATGGCAAATCAACTAATGAAAAACTGTTTTTT. It yields the protein CASSFNGKSTNEKLFF.

The chain employs TRBV5-1 and TRBJ2-1; TRBD2 aligns across 13 bases. Germline V gene lookup returns CDR1 SGHRS and CDR2 YFSETQ. The CDR3 contains 16 residues. The ends lost 3 bases at V and 3 bases at J; junction bases unmatched: 3. CDR3 region: CASSSGTSGVYNEQFF. The CDR3 DNA is TGCGCCAGCAGCTCTGGGACTAGCGGGGTCTACAATGAGCAGTTCTTC.

This chain connects TRBV2 to TRBJ2-1; D possibly corresponds to TRBD1 (5 bases). V lost 6 bases to trimming and J lost 5 bases, with 23 bases between them. The CDR3 is 17 amino acids. Germline CDR1 reads SNHLY; CDR2 reads FYNNEI. The DNA of the CDR3 is TGTGCCAGCAGAAACCATCGACAGACGGTCCGGAACAATGAGCAGTTCTTC. Its protein product is CASRNHRQTVRNNEQFF.

The CDR3 loop is CASSEAIGRGRTAPGYTF. In nucleotides, the CDR3 is TGTGCCAGCAGTGAAGCTATTGGTCGAGGTAGGACAGCCCCTGGCTACACCTTC. The gene calls are TRBV6-1 and TRBJ1-2, with D possibly TRBD1 on 6 matching bases. Germline loops: CDR1 MNHNS, CDR2 SASEGT. Between the trimmed V and J ends, which lost 0 bases and 7 bases, there was a span of 24 bases. This CDR3 region has 18 residues.

V usage is TRBV7-2 and J usage is TRBJ1-6; TRBD1 aligns across 7 bases. This CDR3 region has 15 residues. V dropped 4 bases and J dropped 6; count of bases not matched to a gene: 6. Germline V CDR1 and CDR2: SGHTA, FQGNSA. The CDR3 sequence is CASSSGGTLNSPLHF. The CDR3 DNA is TGTGCCAGCAGCTCAGGGGGGACGCTTAATTCACCCCTCCACTTT.

The V call is TRBV19, the J call TRBJ1-1; D might be TRBD1 (5 bases). Germline loops: CDR1 LNHDA, CDR2 SQIVND (reference sequence). The V gene lost 7 bases and the J gene lost 0 bases, with 12 bases spanning the gap. The CDR3 is 14 residues long. CDR3 DNA sequence: TGTGCCAGTACCCCAGGGCTGATGAACACTGAAGCTTTCTTT. This encodes CASTPGLMNTEAFF. Using reference TRBV19 and TRBJ1-1 for the parts outside the CDR3, the full variable domain is DGGITQSPKYLFRKEGQNVTLSCEQNLNHDAMYWYRQDPGQGLRLIYYSQIVNDFQKGDIAEGYSVSREKKESFPLTVTSAQKNPTAFYLCASTPGLMNTEAFFGQGTRLTVV.

The rearrangement links TRBV5-1 to TRBJ2-3; perhaps TRBD2 as D (5 bases). Germline values: CDR1 SGHRS, CDR2 YFSETQ. The CDR3 is made up of 14 amino acids. V dropped 0 bases and J dropped 5 bases, with 10 bases sitting between them. The CDR3 nucleotides read TGCGCCAGCAGCTTGGATCTAGCAAGAGATACGCAGTATTTT. It codes for CASSLDLARDTQYF.

This sequence joins TRBV7-2 and TRBJ1-5; 7 bases match TRBD1. CDR3 length equals 14 residues. The ends lost 2 bases at V and 4 bases at J; junction bases unmatched: 2. Looked up from germline, CDR1 is SGHTA and CDR2 is FQGNSA. The CDR3 bases are TGTGCCAGCAGCTTAACAGGGGCGAATCAGCCCCAGCATTTT. Amino acid sequence: CASSLTGANQPQHF.

The rearrangement uses TRBV7-2 and TRBJ2-5, with D unresolved. CDR1 is SGHTA, CDR2 FQGNSA, per germline. This CDR3 spans 11 amino acids. With 6 bases removed from V and 5 bases from J, the gap between germline ends came to 7 bases. CDR3 nucleotides: TGTGCCAGCAGTTACCGGGAGACCCAGTACTTC. Translation gives CASSYRETQYF.

The CDR3 DNA sequence: TGTGCCAGCACGAGAGCGGCTAGCGGCTACAATGAGCAGTTCTTC. It is translated as CASTRAASGYNEQFF. The rearrangement joins TRBV5-5 to TRBJ2-1; 7 bases match TRBD2. V lost 6 bases, J lost 3 bases, and 9 bases stayed unmatched. Germline V lookup: CDR1 SGHKS, CDR2 YYEKEE (reference sequence). This CDR3 contains 15 residues.

The chain employs TRBV7-2 and TRBJ2-7; 7 nucleotides match TRBD1. The CDR3 length is 17 residues. Unmatched junction bases numbered 11, after V lost 2 bases and J lost 1 base. Per the germline V gene, CDR1 is SGHTA and CDR2 is FQGNSA. In DNA form, the CDR3 reads TGTGCCAGCAGCTTACCCTTGACAGGGTACAGGTCCTACGAGCAGTACTTC. This gives the protein CASSLPLTGYRSYEQYF.

This clone was observed a few times. V is TRBV6-5 and J is TRBJ2-3; 7 nucleotides line up with TRBD2. CDR1 and CDR2 from the germline V gene are MNHEY and SVGAGI. V was pared by 8 bases and J by 1 base, with 3 bases of the junction left unmatched. CDR3 length: 13 residues. The CDR3 DNA reads TGTGCCAGCTTGGCGGGGGGCACAGATACGCAGTATTTT. Amino acids: CASLAGGTDTQYF.

The V call is TRBV7-2, the J call TRBJ2-7; perhaps TRBD1 as D (6 bases). Germline V gene sequence: CDR1 SGHTA, CDR2 FQGNSA. This CDR3 contains 13 residues. Trimming shortened V by 5 bases and J by 6 bases, and 14 bases separated the two germline ends. The DNA of the CDR3 is TGTGCCAGCAGCCCATGGACAGCTGGCGAGCAGTACTTC. Protein: CASSPWTAGEQYF.

The rearrangement uses TRBV9 and TRBJ2-5, with TRBD2 as a possible D gene (6 bases). With 3 bases removed from V and 2 bases from J, the gap between germline ends came to 14 bases. Per germline, CDR1 SGDLS and CDR2 YYNGEE. There are 15 residues in the CDR3. The CDR3 DNA reads TGTGCCAGCAGCGGAGCACCCGGGACTCAAGAGACCCAGTACTTC. Translation gives CASSGAPGTQETQYF. Full variable domain (outside the CDR3, taken from reference TRBV9 and TRBJ2-5): DSGVTQTPKHLITATGQRVTLRCSPRSGDLSVYWYQQSLDQGLQFLIQYYNGEERAKGNILERFSAQQFPDLHSELNLSSLELGDSALYFCASSGAPGTQETQYFGPGTRLLVL.